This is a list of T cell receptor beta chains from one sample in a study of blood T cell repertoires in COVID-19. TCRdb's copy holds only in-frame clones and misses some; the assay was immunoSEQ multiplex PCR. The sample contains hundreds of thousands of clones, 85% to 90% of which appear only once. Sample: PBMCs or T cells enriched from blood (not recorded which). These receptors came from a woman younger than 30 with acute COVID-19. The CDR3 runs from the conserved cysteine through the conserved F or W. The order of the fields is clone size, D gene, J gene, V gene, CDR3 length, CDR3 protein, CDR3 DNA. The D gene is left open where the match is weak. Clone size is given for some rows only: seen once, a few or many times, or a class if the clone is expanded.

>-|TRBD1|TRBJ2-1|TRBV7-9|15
CASSRQGSSYNEQFF
TGTGCCAGCAGCCGACAGGGGAGCTCCTACAATGAGCAGTTCTTC
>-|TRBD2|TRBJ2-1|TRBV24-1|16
CATSDPTGREGNEQFF
TGTGCCACCAGTGACCCGACCGGGCGGGAGGGCAATGAGCAGTTCTTC
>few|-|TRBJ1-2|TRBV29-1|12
CSVDRGLYGYTF
TGCAGCGTTGACAGGGGTCTGTATGGCTACACCTTC
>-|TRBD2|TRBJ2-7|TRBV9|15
CASSPGSGRASEQYF
TGTGCCAGCAGCCCGGGAAGCGGGAGGGCGAGCGAGCAGTACTTC
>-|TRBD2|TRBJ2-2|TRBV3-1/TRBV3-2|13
CASSLLAGRELFF
TGTGCCAGCAGCCTTCTAGCGGGAAGGGAGCTGTTTTTT
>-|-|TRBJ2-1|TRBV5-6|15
CASSLALASYNEQFF
TGTGCCAGCAGCTTGGCCCTAGCGAGCTACAATGAGCAGTTCTTC
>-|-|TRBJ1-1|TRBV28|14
CASSRWTKNTEAFF
TGTGCCAGCAGCCGGTGGACAAAGAACACTGAAGCTTTCTTT
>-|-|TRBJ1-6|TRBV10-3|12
CATLGTALPLHF
TGTGCCACACTAGGGACTGCTCTTCCCCTCCACTTT
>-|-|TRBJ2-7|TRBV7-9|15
CASRHGRDIDYEQYF
TGTGCCAGCAGACACGGACGGGACATCGACTACGAGCAGTACTTC
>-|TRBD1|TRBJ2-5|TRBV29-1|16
CSALQGLRLAGETQYF
TGCAGCGCGTTACAGGGGTTGAGGCTAGCTGGAGAGACCCAGTACTTC
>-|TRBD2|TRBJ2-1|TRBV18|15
CASSPGTSGRAEQFF
TGTGCCAGCTCACCAGGGACTAGCGGGAGGGCCGAGCAGTTCTTC
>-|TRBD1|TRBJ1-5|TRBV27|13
CASSSTGGQPQHF
TGTGCCAGCAGTTCTACAGGGGGTCAGCCCCAGCATTTT
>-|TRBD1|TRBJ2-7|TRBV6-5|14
CATSGAGGVPWQYF
TGTGCCACCTCTGGGGCAGGGGGCGTCCCGTGGCAGTACTTC
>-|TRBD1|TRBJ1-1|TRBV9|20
CASSVDTGTGIVGGYTEAFF
TGTGCCAGCAGCGTCGATACCGGGACAGGGATCGTTGGTGGTTACACTGAAGCTTTCTTT
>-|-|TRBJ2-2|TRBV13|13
CASRNTYTGELFF
TGTGCCAGCAGAAACACATACACCGGGGAGCTGTTTTTT
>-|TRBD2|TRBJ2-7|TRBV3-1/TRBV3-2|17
CASSPKPGTSGSYEQYF
TGTGCCAGCAGCCCGAAGCCCGGGACTAGCGGGAGTTACGAGCAGTACTTC